Given below is one TCR beta chain in context. Its cognate antigen is unknown. Execution of the assay was at deep level. Replicate PCRs from sorted subsets contained around 200 ng DNA, which is 30,000 to 35,000 T cell genomes. The assay was immunoSEQ multiplex PCR, and TCRdb's table has in-frame clones only and misses some. The sample lists 2 million to 2.5 million clones; approximately 94% were seen once. These data belong to a study of shared clonotypes between healthy human individuals. Study context: Per-donor plates numbered three CD4 naive, three CD4 memory, two CD8 naive and one CD8 memory.

Study-level findings and limits: In this cohort, only blood was sampled, and tissue repertoires likely differ.

Per the germline V gene, CDR1 is MNHEY and CDR2 is SVGAGI. Germline trimming cut 5 bases from V and 7 bases from J; bases unmatched to any gene: 4. The CDR3 extends over 12 amino acids. This receptor was identified in a man between 18 and 35 years old in good health. The rearrangement uses TRBV6-5 and TRBJ2-5, with 7 bases identical to TRBD1. Sequenced sample: naive CD4+ T cells sorted from blood. This sample's subset: CD45RA+ positively selected. The CDR3 nucleotides read TGTGCCAGCAGTAGACAGGGTGGGACCCAGTACTTC. This gives the protein CASSRQGGTQYF.